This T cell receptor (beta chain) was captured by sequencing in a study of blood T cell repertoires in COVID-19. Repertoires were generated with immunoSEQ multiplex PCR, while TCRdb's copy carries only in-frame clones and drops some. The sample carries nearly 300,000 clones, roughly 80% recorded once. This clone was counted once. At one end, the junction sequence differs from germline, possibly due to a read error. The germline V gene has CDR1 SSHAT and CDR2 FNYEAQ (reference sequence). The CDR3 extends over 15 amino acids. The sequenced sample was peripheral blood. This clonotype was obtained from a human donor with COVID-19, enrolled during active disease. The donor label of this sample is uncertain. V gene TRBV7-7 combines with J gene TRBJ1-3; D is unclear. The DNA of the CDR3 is TGTGCTAGCAGCCCCGACCGGAGCTCTGGAAACACCATATATTTT. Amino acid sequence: CASSPDRSSGNTIYF.